The clone carrying this TCR beta chain was recorded at least ten times. No antigen is known for it. Unique molecular identifiers tagged individual cDNA molecules. TCRdb reanalysed the 5' RACE reads using MiXCR and keeps one entry per CDR3 protein. The sample contains around 66,000 distinct CDR3 sequences, roughly 13% of which appear only once. This specimen comes from a study of early T cells in non-severe SARS-CoV-2 infection. Study conclusions and caveats: VDJdb matches were skewed toward anti-spike CD8 T cell responses.

The CDR3 totals 14 residues. Trimming stripped 6 bases from V and 4 bases from J, with 13 bases between. Per the germline V gene, CDR1 is LNHDA and CDR2 is SQIVND (reference sequence). This clonotype was sampled from an adult who was a healthcare worker with PCR-confirmed SARS-CoV-2 infection or an uninfected control (not recorded which). The specimen sequenced was whole blood. The chain employs TRBV19 and TRBJ2-1; D possibly uses TRBD1 or TRBD2 (5 bases each). The CDR3 is CASRGPLFYNEQFF. The CDR3 DNA reads TGTGCCAGTAGGGGACCCCTATTTTACAATGAGCAGTTCTTC.